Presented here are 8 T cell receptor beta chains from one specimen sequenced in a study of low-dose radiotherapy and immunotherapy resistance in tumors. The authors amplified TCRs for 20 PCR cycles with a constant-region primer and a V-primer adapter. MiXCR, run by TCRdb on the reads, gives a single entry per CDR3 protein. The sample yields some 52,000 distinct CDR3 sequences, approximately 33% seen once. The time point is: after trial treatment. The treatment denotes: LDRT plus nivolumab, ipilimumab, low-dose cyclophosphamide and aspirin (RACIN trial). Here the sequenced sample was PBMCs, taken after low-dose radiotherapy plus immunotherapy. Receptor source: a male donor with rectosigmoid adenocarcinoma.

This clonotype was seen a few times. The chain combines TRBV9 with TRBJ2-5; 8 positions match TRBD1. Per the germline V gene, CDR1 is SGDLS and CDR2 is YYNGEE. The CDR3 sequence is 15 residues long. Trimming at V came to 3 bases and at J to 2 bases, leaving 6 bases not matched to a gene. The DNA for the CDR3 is TGTGCCAGCAGCGCCCGACAGGGGATGCAAGAGACCCAGTACTTC. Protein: CASSARQGMQETQYF.

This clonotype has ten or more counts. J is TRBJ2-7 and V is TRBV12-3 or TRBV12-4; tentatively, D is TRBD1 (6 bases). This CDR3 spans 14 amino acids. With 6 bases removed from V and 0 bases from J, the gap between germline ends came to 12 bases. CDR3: CASSPNRDSYEQYF. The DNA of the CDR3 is TGTGCCAGCAGCCCAAACAGGGACTCCTACGAGCAGTACTTC.

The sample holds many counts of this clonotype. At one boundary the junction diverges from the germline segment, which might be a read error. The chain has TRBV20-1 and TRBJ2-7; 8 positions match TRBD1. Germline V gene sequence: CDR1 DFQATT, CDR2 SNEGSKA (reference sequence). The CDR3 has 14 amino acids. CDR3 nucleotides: TGCAGTGCTAGGTCGGGACAGGTCTCCCACGAGCAGTACTTC. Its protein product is CSARSGQVSHEQYF.

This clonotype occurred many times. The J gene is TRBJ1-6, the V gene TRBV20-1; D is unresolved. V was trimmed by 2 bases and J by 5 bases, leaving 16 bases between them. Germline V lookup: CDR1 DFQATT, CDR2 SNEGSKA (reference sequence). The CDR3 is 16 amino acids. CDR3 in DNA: TGCAGTGCTAGATTTGGGGTTAGGAGGGATAATTCACCCCTCCACTTT. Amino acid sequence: CSARFGVRRDNSPLHF.

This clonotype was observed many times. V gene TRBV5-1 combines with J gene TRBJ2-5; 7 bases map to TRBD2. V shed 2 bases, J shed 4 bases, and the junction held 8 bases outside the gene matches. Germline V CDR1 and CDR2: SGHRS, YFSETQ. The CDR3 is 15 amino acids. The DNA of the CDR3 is TGCGCCAGCAGCTTCCGGCGGGGGACGGGAGAGACCCAGTACTTC. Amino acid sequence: CASSFRRGTGETQYF.

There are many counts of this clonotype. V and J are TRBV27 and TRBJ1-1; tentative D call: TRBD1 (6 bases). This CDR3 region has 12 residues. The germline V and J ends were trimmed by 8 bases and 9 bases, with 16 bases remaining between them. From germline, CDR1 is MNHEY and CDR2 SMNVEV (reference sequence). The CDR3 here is CASFGQWEKAFF. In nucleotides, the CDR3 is TGTGCCAGCTTCGGACAGTGGGAAAAAGCTTTCTTT.

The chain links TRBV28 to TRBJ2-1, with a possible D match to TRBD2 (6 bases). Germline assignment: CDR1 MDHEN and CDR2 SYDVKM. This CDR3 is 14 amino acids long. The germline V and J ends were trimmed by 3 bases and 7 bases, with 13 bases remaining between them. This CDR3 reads CASSFGGAENEQFF. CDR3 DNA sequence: TGTGCCAGCAGTTTCGGCGGGGCCGAAAATGAGCAGTTCTTC.

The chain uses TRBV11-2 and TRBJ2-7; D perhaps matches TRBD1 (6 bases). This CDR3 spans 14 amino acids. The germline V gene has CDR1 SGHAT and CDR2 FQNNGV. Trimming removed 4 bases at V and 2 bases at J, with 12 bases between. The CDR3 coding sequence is TGTGCCAGCAGCTCCGCCGGGACAACCTACGAGCAGTACTTC. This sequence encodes CASSSAGTTYEQYF.